This TCR beta chain was sequenced in a study of shared clonotypes between healthy human individuals. Study-wide points: Clonotypes not shared had lower generation probabilities than those common to all four donors. Memory subsets generally showed smaller estimated richness than naive subsets did. For naive CD4 cells, 4% to 5% of clonotypes were shared across a few donors.

Several immunoSEQ 96-well plates shared each subset's DNA, each plate a replicate. Method: immunoSEQ multiplex PCR; TCRdb's copy keeps in-frame clones and lacks some. The data hold approximately 2,000,000 clones, with 90% to 95% observed a single time. Concerning this clone: Its target is not known.

Naive CD8 populations comprised CD45RO-negative cells positively selected for CCR7, excluding terminally differentiated effector memory CD45RA+ cells. This clonotype originated in a man between 18 and 35 years old in good health. Some clones in this sample may be carry-over from other donors' samples. Material: naive CD8+ T cells from PBMCs.

CDR3 nucleotide sequence: TGTGCCAGCAGCTTAGCTCCGGGACTACAGGGCGAGCAGTACTTC. Translation gives CASSLAPGLQGEQYF. V usage is TRBV7-8 and J usage is TRBJ2-5, with D possibly TRBD2 on 7 matching bases. Near its end, the DNA agrees better with TRBJ2-7, so the J call may be wrong. The CDR3 spans 15 residues. Germline values: CDR1 SGHVS, CDR2 FQNEAQ.